This is a list of T cell receptor beta chains from one sample in a study of T cells after yellow fever vaccination. TCRdb itself ran the 5' RACE reads through MiXCR, one entry per CDR3 protein. The sample yields some 320,000 distinct CDR3 sequences, 3.5% to 5% seen once. Sample: PBMCs, taken 15 days after the yellow fever booster vaccination. The receptors here all came from a man aged 18 to 30 who received the YFV17D yellow fever vaccine. The CDR3 runs from the conserved cysteine through the conserved F or W. The order of the fields is J gene, clone size, V gene, D gene, CDR3 DNA, CDR3 protein. A D gene is named only where the DNA matches it firmly. Some rows have no size entry. The others give once, few or many, or a class for an expanded clone.

>TRBJ1-5|-|TRBV7-2|-
TGTGCCAGCAGCCCCTACTATAGCAATCAGCCCCAGCATTTT
CASSPYYSNQPQHF
>TRBJ2-5|-|TRBV3-1|-
TGTGCCAGCAGCCTTAACCTCCCGGCCCGGGAGACCCAGTACTTC
CASSLNLPARETQYF
>TRBJ2-1|many|TRBV9|-
TGTGCCAGCAGCGAAGGGCCTGGGGAGCAGTTCTTC
CASSEGPGEQFF
>TRBJ2-3|few|TRBV6-5|TRBD1
TGTGCCAGCAGTTACTCGTCCGGGACAGCCCTCACAGATACGCAGTATTTT
CASSYSSGTALTDTQYF
>TRBJ1-1|-|TRBV5-1|TRBD1
TGCGCCAGCAGCCTTCGACAGGGGGCCATGAACACTGAAGCTTTCTTT
CASSLRQGAMNTEAFF
>TRBJ2-3|many|TRBV7-2|-
TGTGCCAGCAGCTTGGAGGGATACTCCACAGATACGCAGTATTTT
CASSLEGYSTDTQYF
>TRBJ2-5|few|TRBV6-1|TRBD1
TGTGCCAGCAGTGACCTGGACAGGGCCGGCGGGGAGACCCAGTACTTC
CASSDLDRAGGETQYF
>TRBJ2-5|many|TRBV6-2/TRBV6-3|-
TGTGCCAGCACCACCGGCGGGGAGACCCAGTACTTC
CASTTGGETQYF
>TRBJ2-5|many|TRBV11-2|TRBD2
TGTGCCAGCAGCTTAGCCCTGTCGGGGGGAGGGACCCAGTACTTC
CASSLALSGGGTQYF
>TRBJ2-5|many|TRBV29-1|-
TGCAGCGTTATTGCCAGGGACCAAGAGACCCAGTACTTC
CSVIARDQETQYF